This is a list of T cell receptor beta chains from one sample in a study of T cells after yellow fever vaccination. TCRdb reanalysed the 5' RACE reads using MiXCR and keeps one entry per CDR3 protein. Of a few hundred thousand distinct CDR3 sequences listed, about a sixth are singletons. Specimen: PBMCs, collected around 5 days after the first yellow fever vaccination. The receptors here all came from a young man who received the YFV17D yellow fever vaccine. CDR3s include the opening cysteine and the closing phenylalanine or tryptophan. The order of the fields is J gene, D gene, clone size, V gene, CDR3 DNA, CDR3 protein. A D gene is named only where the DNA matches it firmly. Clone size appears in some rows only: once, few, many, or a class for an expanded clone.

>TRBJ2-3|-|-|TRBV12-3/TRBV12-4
TGTGCCAGCATAATGAGACAGGCTCAAGCAGATACGCAGTATTTT
CASIMRQAQADTQYF
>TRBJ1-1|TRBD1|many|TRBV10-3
TGTGCCATCAGGGATCCGGGACAGTCTACTTGGAACACTGAAGCTTTCTTT
CAIRDPGQSTWNTEAFF
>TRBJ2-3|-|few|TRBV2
TGTGCCAGCGGTCAGGGGGGGACGTTAAGCACAGATACGCAGTATTTT
CASGQGGTLSTDTQYF
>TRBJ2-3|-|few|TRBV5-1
TGCGCCAGCAGCTCCCCATGGGGGCGCGGCACAGATACGCAGTATTTT
CASSSPWGRGTDTQYF
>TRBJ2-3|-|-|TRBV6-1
TGTGCCAGCAGTCTTCATGGGGCAGATACGCAGTATTTT
CASSLHGADTQYF
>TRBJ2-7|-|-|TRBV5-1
TGCGCCAGCAGCTGGGACTTGACCTACGAGCAGTACTTC
CASSWDLTYEQYF
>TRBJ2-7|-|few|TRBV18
TGTGCCAGCTCACCCTATCGCTCCTACGAGCAGTACTTC
CASSPYRSYEQYF
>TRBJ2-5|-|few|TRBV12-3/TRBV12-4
TGTGCCAGCAGTTTACAGTTTAGGGAGACCCAGTACTTC
CASSLQFRETQYF
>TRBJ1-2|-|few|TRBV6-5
TGTGCCACCTTCGGAGTTGGCTACACCTTC
CATFGVGYTF
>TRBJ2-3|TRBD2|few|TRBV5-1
TGCGCCAGCAGCCTCGCCGCCGGACTAGCGGGAAATACGCAGTATTTT
CASSLAAGLAGNTQYF
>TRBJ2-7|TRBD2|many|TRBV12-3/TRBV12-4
TGTGCCAGCAGGGTAGCGGGGTCCTACGAGCAGTACTTC
CASRVAGSYEQYF
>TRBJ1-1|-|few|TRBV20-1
TGCAGTGCTAGGAGGCGGCCCACTGAAGCTTTCTTT
CSARRRPTEAFF
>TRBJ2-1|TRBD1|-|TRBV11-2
TGTGCCAGCAGTCGGGACAGGGAGGATGAGCAGTTCTTC
CASSRDREDEQFF